Sequencing of this T cell receptor (beta chain) was carried out in a study of OX40 agonist ivuxolimab in advanced cancers. Background on the study: An agonistic anti-OX40 (CD134) antibody, ivuxolimab, was used to treat the patients. Past anti-PD-1, anti-PD-L1 or anti-CTLA-4 therapy was accepted, and 30% to 50% had received some.

Per the germline V gene, CDR1 is MDHEN and CDR2 is SYDVKM. Trimming stripped 5 bases from V and 2 bases from J, with 23 bases between. The CDR3 covers 18 residues. TCRdb's copy holds only in-frame clones and misses some; the assay was immunoSEQ multiplex PCR. This sample has tens of thousands of clones; 85% occur once, and the top ten carry 17%. The chain has TRBV28 and TRBJ2-3; possibly TRBD2 for D (6 bases). The sample was CD4+ or CD8+ T cells sorted from blood, taken in a trial of the OX40 agonist ivuxolimab. This receptor was taken from an adult with an advanced solid tumor such as melanoma, head and neck, liver or kidney cancer. CDR3 DNA: TGTGCCAGCAGTCCCCTTGAACTAGCCCTACTTTTCACAGATACGCAGTATTTT. It yields the protein CASSPLELALLFTDTQYF.